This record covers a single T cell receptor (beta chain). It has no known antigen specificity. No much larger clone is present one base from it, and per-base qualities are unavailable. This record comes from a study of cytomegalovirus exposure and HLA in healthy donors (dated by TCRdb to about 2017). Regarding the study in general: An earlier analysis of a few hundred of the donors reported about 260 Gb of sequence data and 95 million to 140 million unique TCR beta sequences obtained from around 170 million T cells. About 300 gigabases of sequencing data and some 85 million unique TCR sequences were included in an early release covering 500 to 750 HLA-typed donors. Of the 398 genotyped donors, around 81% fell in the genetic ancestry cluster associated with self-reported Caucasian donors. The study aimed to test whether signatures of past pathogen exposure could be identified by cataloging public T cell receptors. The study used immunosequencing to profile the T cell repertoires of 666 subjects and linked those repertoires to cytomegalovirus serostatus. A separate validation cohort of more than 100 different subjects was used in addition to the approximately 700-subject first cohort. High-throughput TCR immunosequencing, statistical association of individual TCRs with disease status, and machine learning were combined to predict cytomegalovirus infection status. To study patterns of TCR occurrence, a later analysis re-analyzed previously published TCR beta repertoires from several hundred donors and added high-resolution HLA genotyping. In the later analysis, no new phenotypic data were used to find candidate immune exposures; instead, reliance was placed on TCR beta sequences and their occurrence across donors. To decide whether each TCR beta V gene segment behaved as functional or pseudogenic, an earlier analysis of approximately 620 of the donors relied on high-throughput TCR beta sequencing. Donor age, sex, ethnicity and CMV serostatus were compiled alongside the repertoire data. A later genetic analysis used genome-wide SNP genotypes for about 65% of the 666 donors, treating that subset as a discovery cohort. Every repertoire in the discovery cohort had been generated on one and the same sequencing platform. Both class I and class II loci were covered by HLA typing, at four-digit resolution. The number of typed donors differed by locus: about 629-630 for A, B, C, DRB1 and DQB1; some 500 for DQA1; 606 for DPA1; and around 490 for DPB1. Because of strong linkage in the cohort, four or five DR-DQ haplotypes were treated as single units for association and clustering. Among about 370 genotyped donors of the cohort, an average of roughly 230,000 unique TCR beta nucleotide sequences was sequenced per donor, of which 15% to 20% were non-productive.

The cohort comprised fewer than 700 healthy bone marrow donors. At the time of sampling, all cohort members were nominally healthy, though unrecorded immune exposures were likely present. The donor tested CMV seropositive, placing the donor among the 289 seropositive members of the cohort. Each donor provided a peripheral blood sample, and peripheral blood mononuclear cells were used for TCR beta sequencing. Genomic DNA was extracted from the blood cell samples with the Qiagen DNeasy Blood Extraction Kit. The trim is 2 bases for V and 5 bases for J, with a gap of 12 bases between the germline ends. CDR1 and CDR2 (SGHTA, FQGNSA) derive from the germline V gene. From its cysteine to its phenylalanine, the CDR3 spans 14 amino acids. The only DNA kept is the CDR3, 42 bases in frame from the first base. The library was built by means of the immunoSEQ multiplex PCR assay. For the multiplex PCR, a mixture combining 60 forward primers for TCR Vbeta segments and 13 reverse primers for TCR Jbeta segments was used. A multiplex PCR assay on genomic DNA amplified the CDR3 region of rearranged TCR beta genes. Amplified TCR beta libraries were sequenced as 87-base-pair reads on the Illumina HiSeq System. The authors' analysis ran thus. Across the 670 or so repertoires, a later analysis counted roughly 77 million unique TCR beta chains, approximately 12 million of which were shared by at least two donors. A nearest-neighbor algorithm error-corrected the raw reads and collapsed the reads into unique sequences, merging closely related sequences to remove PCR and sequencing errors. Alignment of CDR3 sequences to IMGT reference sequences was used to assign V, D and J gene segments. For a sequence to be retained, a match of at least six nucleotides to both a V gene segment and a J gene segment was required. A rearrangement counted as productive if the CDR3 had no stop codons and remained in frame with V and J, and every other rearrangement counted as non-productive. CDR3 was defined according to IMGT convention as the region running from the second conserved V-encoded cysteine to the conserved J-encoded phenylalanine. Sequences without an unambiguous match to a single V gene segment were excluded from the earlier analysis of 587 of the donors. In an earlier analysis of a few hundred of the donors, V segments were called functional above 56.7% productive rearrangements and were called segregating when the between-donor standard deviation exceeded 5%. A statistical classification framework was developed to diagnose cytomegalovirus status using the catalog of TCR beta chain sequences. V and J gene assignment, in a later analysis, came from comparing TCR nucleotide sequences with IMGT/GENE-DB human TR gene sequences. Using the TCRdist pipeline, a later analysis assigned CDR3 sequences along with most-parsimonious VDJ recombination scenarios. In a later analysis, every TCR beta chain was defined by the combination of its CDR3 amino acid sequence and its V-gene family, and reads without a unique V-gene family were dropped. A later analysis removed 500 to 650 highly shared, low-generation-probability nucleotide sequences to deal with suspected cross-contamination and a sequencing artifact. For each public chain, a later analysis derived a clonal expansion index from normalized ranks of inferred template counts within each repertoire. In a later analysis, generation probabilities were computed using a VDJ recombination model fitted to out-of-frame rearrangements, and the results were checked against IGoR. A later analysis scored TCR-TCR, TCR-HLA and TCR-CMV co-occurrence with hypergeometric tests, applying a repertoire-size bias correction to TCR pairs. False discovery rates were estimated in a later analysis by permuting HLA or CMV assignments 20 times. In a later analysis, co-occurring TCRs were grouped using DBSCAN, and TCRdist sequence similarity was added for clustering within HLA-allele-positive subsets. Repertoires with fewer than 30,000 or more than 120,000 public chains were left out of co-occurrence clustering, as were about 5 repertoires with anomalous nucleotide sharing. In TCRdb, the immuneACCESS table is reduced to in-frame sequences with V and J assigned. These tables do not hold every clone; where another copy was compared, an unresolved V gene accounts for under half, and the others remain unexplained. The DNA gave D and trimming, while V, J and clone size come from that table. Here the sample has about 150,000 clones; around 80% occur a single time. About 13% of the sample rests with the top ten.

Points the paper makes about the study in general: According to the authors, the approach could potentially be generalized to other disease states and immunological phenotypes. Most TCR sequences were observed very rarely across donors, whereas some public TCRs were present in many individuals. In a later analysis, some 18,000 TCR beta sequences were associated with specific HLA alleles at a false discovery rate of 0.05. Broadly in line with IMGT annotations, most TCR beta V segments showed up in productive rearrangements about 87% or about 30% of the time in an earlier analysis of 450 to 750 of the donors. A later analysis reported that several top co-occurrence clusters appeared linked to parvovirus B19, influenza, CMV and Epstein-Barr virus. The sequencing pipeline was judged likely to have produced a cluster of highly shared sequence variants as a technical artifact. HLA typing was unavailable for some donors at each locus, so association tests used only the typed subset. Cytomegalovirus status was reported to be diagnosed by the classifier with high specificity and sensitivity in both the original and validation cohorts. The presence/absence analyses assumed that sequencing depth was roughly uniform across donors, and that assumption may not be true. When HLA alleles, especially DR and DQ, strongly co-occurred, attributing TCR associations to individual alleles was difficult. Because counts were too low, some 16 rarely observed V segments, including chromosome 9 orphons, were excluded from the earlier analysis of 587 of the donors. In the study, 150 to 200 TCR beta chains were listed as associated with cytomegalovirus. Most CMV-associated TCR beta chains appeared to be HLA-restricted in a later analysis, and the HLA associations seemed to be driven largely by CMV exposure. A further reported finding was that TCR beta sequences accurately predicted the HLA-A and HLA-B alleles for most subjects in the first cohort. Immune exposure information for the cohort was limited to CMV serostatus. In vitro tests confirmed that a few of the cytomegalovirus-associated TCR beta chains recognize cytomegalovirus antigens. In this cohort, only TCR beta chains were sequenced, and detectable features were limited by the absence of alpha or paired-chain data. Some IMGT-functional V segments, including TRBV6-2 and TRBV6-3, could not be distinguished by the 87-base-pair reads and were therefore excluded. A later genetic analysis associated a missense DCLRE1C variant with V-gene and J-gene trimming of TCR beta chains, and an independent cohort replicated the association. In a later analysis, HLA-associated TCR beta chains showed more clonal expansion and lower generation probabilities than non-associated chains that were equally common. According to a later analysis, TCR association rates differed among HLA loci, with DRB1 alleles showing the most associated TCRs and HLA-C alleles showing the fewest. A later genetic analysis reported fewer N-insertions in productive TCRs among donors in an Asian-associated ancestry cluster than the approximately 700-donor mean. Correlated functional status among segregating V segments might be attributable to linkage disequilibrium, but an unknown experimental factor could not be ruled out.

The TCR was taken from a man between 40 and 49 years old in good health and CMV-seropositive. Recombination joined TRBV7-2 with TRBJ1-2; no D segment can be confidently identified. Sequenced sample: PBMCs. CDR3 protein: CASSLIQADYGYTF. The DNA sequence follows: TGTGCCAGCAGCTTAATCCAGGCTGATTATGGCTACACCTTC.